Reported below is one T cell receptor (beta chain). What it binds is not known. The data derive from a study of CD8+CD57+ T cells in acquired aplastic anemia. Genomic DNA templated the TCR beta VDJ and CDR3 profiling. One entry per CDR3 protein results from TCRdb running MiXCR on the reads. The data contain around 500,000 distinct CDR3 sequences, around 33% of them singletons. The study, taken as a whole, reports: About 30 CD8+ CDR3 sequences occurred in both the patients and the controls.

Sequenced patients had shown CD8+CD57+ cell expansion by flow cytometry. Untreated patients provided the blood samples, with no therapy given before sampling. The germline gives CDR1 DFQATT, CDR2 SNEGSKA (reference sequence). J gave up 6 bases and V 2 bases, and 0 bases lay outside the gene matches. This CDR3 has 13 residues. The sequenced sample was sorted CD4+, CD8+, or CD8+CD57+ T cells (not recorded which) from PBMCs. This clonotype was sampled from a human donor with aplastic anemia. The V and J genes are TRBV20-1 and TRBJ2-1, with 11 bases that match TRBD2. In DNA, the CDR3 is TGCAGTGCTAGACTAGCGGGGGGCAATGAGCAGTTCTTC. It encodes CSARLAGGNEQFF.